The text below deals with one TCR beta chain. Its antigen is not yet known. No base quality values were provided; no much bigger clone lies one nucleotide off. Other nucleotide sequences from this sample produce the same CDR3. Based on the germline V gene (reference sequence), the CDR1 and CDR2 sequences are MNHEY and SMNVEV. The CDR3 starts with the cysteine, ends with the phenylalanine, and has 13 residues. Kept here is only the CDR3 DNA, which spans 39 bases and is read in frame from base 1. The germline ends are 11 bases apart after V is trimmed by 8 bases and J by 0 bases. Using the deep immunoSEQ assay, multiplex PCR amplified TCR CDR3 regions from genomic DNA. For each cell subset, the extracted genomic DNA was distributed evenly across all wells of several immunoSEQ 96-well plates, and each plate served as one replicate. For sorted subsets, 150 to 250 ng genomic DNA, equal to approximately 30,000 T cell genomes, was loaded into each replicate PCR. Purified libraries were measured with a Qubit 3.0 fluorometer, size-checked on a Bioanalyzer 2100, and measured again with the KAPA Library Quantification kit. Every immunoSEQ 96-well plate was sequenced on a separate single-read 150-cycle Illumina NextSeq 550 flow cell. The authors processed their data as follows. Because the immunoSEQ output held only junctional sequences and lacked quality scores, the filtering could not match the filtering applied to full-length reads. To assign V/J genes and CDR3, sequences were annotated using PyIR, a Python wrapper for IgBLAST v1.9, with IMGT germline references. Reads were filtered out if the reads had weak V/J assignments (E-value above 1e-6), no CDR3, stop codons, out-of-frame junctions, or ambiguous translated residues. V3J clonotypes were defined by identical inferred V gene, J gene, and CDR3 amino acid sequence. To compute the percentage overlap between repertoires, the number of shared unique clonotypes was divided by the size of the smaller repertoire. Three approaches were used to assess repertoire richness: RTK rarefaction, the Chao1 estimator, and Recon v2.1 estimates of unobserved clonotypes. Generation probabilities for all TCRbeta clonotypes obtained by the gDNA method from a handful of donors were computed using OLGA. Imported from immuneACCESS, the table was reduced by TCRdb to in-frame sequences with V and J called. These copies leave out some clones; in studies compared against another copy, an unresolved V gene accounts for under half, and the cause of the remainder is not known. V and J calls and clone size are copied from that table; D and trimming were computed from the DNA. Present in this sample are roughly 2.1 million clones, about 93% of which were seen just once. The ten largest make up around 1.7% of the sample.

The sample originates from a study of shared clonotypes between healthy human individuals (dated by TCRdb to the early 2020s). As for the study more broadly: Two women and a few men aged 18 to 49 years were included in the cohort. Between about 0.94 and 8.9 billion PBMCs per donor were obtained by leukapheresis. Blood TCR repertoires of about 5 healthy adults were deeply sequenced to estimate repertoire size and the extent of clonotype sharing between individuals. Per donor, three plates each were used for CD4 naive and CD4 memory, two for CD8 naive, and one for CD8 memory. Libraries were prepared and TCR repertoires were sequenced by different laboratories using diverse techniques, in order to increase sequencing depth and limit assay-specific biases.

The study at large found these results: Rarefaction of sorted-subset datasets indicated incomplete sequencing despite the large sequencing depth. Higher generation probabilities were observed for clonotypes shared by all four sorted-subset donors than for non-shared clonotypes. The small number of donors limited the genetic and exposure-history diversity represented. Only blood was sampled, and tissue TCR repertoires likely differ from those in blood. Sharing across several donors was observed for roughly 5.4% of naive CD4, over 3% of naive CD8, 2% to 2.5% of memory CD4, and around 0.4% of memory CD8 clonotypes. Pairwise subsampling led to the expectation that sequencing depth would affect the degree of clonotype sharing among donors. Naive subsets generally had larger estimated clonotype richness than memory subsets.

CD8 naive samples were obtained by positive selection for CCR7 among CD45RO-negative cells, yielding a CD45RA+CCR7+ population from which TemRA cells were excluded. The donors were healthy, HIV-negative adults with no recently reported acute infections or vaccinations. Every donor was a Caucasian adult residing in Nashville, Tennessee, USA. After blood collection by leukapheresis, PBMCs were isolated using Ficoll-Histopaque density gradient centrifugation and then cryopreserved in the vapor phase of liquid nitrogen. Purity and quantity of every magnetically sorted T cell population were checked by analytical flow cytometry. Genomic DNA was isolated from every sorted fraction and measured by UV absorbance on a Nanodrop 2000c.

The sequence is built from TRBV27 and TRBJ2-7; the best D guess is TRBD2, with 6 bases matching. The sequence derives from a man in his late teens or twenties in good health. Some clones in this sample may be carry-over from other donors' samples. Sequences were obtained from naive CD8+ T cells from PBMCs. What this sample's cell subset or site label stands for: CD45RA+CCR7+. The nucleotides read TGTGCCAGCGCTCCCGGGAGCTCCTACGAGCAGTACTTC. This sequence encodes CASAPGSSYEQYF.